The clone carrying this TCR beta chain was detected only a few times. Its target is unknown. The sample carries other DNA sequences with the same CDR3. Assay: immunoSEQ multiplex PCR; the TCRdb copy retains only in-frame clones and omits some. The sample contains 90,000 or so clones, about 88% of which appear only once. The data were obtained in a study of OX40 agonist ivuxolimab in advanced cancers. Across the study: Intravenous ivuxolimab was administered to patients every 2 weeks at 0.01 to 10 mg/kg. Hepatocellular carcinoma, melanoma, renal cell or head and neck cancer affected the dose-escalation patients. Two cutaneous melanoma patients and one hepatocellular carcinoma patient, three in all, had partial responses.

V lost 1 base and J lost 1, with 10 bases in between. CDR1 LNHNV and CDR2 YYDKDF come from the germline V gene (reference sequence). The CDR3 is 15 residues long. Study-wide findings and caveats: Low clonal expansion, among the lowest seen, marked partial responders at 0.1-3.0 mg/kg.

The gene calls are TRBV15 and TRBJ1-1; TRBD1 might be the D (5 bases). The starting material was CD4+ or CD8+ T cells sorted from blood, obtained in a trial of the OX40 agonist ivuxolimab. The TCR originated in an adult with an advanced solid tumor such as melanoma, head and neck, liver or kidney cancer. The CDR3 DNA reads TGTGCCACCAGCAGAGTGGCCAGGGCGAACACTGAAGCTTTCTTT. Translating it yields CATSRVARANTEAFF.